Sequencing of this TCR beta chain was carried out in a study of T cell responses to AZD1222 COVID-19 vaccine. Study-level results: Repertoires were collected only later (after the peak T cell response had occurred).

Produced via immunoSEQ multiplex PCR; TCRdb's table is partial and in-frame only. The sample consists of about 68,000 clones, more than 70% of them appearing once. The CDR3 contains 12 residues. Per the germline V gene, CDR1 is KGHSH and CDR2 is LQKENI. The V end was cut by 6 bases, the J end by 1 base, with 6 bases between. To note about this clone: Its antigen is undetermined.

The TCR sequence derives from an adult in good health. Sample: peripheral blood, taken on day 0 of AZD1222 vaccination. The genes are TRBV18 and TRBJ1-1, with D perhaps TRBD1 (5 bases). CDR3 nucleotides: TGTGCCAGCTCGACAGCGAACACTGAAGCTTTCTTT. The encoded protein is CASSTANTEAFF.